Described below is a single T cell receptor (beta chain) sequence and its context. No antigen is known for it. TCRdb redid the calling of the multiplex PCR reads with MiXCR, one entry per CDR3 protein. Among approximately 45,000 distinct CDR3 sequences listed, 20% to 25% were seen once. The data derive from a study of breast tumors, draining lymph nodes, adjacent tissues. Study conclusions and caveats: The data were judged consistent with most tumor T cells coming from lymph node and expanding in tumor. Tumors had less TCR diversity than lymph nodes, more than nontumor tissue. Luminal-like breast cancer showed significantly higher tumor–nontumor repertoire similarity than basal-like.

V lost 4 bases and J 4 bases, leaving 12 bases between the germline ends. The germline V gene has CDR1 SGHDT and CDR2 YYEEEE. This CDR3 is 14 amino acids long. The material sequenced was breast tumor tissue. The receptor was isolated from a female donor with breast cancer. Some clones in this sample may be carry-over from other donors' samples. This sequence joins TRBV5-6 and TRBJ1-5; D may be TRBD1 (5 bases). CDR3 sequence reads: CASSGGGGNQPQHF. The CDR3 DNA sequence: TGTGCCAGCAGCGGGGGGGGGGGAAATCAGCCCCAGCATTTT.